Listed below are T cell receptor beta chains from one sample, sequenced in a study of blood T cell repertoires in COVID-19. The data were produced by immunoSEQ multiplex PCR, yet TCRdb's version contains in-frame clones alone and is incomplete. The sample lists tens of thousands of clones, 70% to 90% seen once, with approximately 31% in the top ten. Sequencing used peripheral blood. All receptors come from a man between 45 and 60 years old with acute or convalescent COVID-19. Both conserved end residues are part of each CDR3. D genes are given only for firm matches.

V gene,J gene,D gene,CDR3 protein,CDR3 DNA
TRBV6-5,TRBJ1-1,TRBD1,CASSYDRGMNTEAFF,TGTGCCAGCAGTTACGACAGGGGGATGAACACTGAAGCTTTCTTT
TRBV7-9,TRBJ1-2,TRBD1,CASSPGTGNGYTF,TGTGCCAGCAGCCCGGGGACAGGGAATGGCTACACCTTC
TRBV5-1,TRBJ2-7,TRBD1,CASGKLPGQGSYEQYF,TGCGCCAGCGGAAAACTCCCGGGACAGGGATCCTACGAGCAGTACTTC
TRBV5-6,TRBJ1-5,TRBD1,CASSRVGQEGEPQHF,TGTGCCAGCAGCCGGGTGGGACAGGAAGGGGAGCCCCAGCATTTT
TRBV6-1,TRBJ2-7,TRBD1,CASSEVDRDYEQYF,TGTGCCAGCAGTGAAGTTGACAGGGATTACGAGCAGTACTTC
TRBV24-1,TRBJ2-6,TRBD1,CATSDPSGTGNFGANVLTF,TGTGCCACCAGTGACCCATCCGGGACAGGGAACTTTGGGGCCAACGTCCTGACTTTC
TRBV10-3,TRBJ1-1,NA,CAISESRGMHTEAFF,TGTGCCATCAGTGAGTCCCGGGGTATGCACACTGAAGCTTTCTTT
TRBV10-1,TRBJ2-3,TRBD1,CASSEPDRADTQYF,TGCGCCAGCAGTGAGCCTGACAGGGCTGATACGCAGTATTTT
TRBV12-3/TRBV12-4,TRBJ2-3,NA,CASTLGRDTQYF,TGTGCCAGCACTCTCGGTAGAGATACGCAGTATTTT
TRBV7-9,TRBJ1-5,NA,CASSFYGGHSNQPQHF,TGTGCCAGCAGCTTCTACGGGGGTCATAGCAATCAGCCCCAGCATTTT
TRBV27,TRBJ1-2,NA,CASSLGRFNYGYTF,TGTGCCAGCAGTTTAGGGAGATTTAACTATGGCTACACCTTC
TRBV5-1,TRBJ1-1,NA,CASSLGDKINTEAFF,TGCGCCAGCAGCTTGGGGGACAAGATAAACACTGAAGCTTTCTTT
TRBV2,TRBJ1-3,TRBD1,CASALTGGLDTIYF,TGTGCCAGCGCATTGACAGGGGGCCTGGACACCATATATTTT
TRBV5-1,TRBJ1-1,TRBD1,CASRTGDTEAFF,TGCGCCAGCCGGACAGGGGACACTGAAGCTTTCTTT